This is a list of T cell receptor beta chains from one sample in a study of identical twins. TCRdb re-analysed the 5' RACE reads in MiXCR, keeping a single row per CDR3 protein. Of around 1.7 million distinct CDR3 sequences in the sample, less than 35% are singletons; the top ten hold around 0.25%. Material: cord blood. These receptors were taken from a newborn girl in good health. Each CDR3 is given with its conserved first and last residue. D genes are given only for firm matches. Clone size is shown for a subset of rows, as once, few, many or a class of expanded clone.

D gene: TRBD2; J gene: TRBJ2-3; clone size: .; V gene: TRBV6-2/TRBV6-3; CDR3 protein: CASSDPLAGGPDTQYF; CDR3 DNA: TGTGCCAGCAGTGATCCTTTAGCGGGGGGGCCGGATACGCAGTATTTT
D gene: TRBD2; J gene: TRBJ2-3; clone size: few; V gene: TRBV27; CDR3 protein: CASSFGGRAGTDTQYF; CDR3 DNA: TGTGCCAGCAGTTTCGGCGGGAGGGCCGGCACAGATACGCAGTATTTT
D gene: .; J gene: TRBJ2-7; clone size: few; V gene: TRBV11-1; CDR3 protein: CASSLVVRGEQYF; CDR3 DNA: TGTGCCAGCAGCTTAGTCGTCAGGGGCGAGCAGTACTTC
D gene: .; J gene: TRBJ2-7; clone size: few; V gene: TRBV6-2/TRBV6-3; CDR3 protein: CVSSYNSYEQYF; CDR3 DNA: TGTGTCAGCAGTTACAATTCCTACGAGCAGTACTTC
D gene: TRBD1; J gene: TRBJ1-1; clone size: .; V gene: TRBV3-1; CDR3 protein: CASSQVRRQGAFF; CDR3 DNA: TGTGCCAGCAGCCAAGTTAGGCGACAGGGGGCTTTCTTT
D gene: TRBD1; J gene: TRBJ2-1; clone size: many; V gene: TRBV6-6; CDR3 protein: CASSRDRGNEQFF; CDR3 DNA: TGTGCCAGCAGTCGGGACAGGGGCAATGAGCAGTTCTTC
D gene: TRBD2; J gene: TRBJ2-7; clone size: .; V gene: TRBV4-1; CDR3 protein: CASSQGPLAGGGYEQYF; CDR3 DNA: TGCGCCAGCAGCCAAGGACCGCTAGCGGGAGGAGGGTACGAGCAGTACTTC
D gene: .; J gene: TRBJ2-3; clone size: .; V gene: TRBV6-2/TRBV6-3; CDR3 protein: CASSYSAFGDTQYF; CDR3 DNA: TGTGCCAGCAGTTACTCGGCGTTTGGAGATACGCAGTATTTT
D gene: .; J gene: TRBJ1-5; clone size: .; V gene: TRBV21-1; CDR3 protein: CASSKVGLSNQPQHF; CDR3 DNA: TGTGCCAGCAGCAAAGTGGGGCTTTCTAATCAGCCCCAGCATTTT
D gene: TRBD1; J gene: TRBJ1-5; clone size: .; V gene: TRBV6-6; CDR3 protein: CASSYSRGHSNQPQHF; CDR3 DNA: TGTGCCAGCAGTTACTCGAGGGGGCATAGCAATCAGCCCCAGCATTTT
D gene: .; J gene: TRBJ2-2; clone size: .; V gene: TRBV4-2; CDR3 protein: CASSQKPGELFF; CDR3 DNA: TGTGCCAGCAGCCAAAAACCCGGGGAGCTGTTTTTT
D gene: .; J gene: TRBJ1-2; clone size: few; V gene: TRBV2; CDR3 protein: CASTTSLSYGYTF; CDR3 DNA: TGTGCCAGCACGACAAGTCTGTCCTATGGCTACACCTTC
D gene: .; J gene: TRBJ2-5; clone size: .; V gene: TRBV24-1; CDR3 protein: CATGPRTAAGDEQYF; CDR3 DNA: TGTGCCACCGGTCCCCGGACCGCAGCAGGCGATGAGCAGTACTTC
D gene: TRBD2; J gene: TRBJ2-1; clone size: few; V gene: TRBV6-1; CDR3 protein: CASSVRLAGVYEQFF; CDR3 DNA: TGTGCCAGCAGCGTCAGGCTAGCGGGGGTTTATGAGCAGTTCTTC
D gene: .; J gene: TRBJ1-6; clone size: .; V gene: TRBV20-1; CDR3 protein: CSARAKPQGWWSPLHF; CDR3 DNA: TGCAGTGCTAGAGCCAAACCACAGGGTTGGTGGTCACCCCTCCACTTT
D gene: .; J gene: TRBJ2-5; clone size: few; V gene: TRBV6-1; CDR3 protein: CASTSLGQGMGTQYF; CDR3 DNA: TGTGCCAGCACATCTTTGGGGCAGGGGATGGGGACCCAGTACTTC
D gene: TRBD1; J gene: TRBJ1-1; clone size: few; V gene: TRBV12-5; CDR3 protein: CASGRFDRANTEAFF; CDR3 DNA: TGTGCTAGTGGCCGATTTGACAGGGCGAACACTGAAGCTTTCTTT
D gene: TRBD2; J gene: TRBJ2-1; clone size: .; V gene: TRBV4-1; CDR3 protein: CASSQVGLAGGPSYNEQFF; CDR3 DNA: TGCGCCAGCAGCCAAGTGGGACTAGCGGGAGGGCCCTCCTACAATGAGCAGTTCTTC
D gene: TRBD2; J gene: TRBJ2-7; clone size: few; V gene: TRBV20-1; CDR3 protein: CSVLEASGYEQYF; CDR3 DNA: TGCAGTGTTTTAGAGGCTAGCGGCTACGAGCAGTACTTC
D gene: .; J gene: TRBJ1-2; clone size: few; V gene: TRBV29-1; CDR3 protein: CSVEDVGGPYGYTF; CDR3 DNA: TGCAGCGTTGAAGATGTCGGGGGGCCCTATGGCTACACCTTC
D gene: .; J gene: TRBJ2-7; clone size: .; V gene: TRBV28; CDR3 protein: CASSLPRGALVGEYF; CDR3 DNA: TGTGCCAGCAGTTTACCCCGCGGCGCATTAGTAGGAGAGTACTTC
D gene: TRBD1; J gene: TRBJ2-7; clone size: few; V gene: TRBV7-2; CDR3 protein: CASSLFHRDSEQYF; CDR3 DNA: TGTGCCAGCAGCTTATTCCACCGGGACAGCGAGCAGTACTTC
D gene: .; J gene: TRBJ2-3; clone size: .; V gene: TRBV10-3; CDR3 protein: CAISGTSKVTDTQYF; CDR3 DNA: TGTGCCATCAGTGGAACTAGCAAGGTCACAGATACGCAGTATTTT
D gene: TRBD1; J gene: TRBJ2-1; clone size: .; V gene: TRBV20-1; CDR3 protein: CSGQGSSYEQFF; CDR3 DNA: TGCAGCGGACAGGGGAGCTCCTACGAGCAGTTCTTC
D gene: TRBD2; J gene: TRBJ2-3; clone size: .; V gene: TRBV4-2; CDR3 protein: CASSPKTSPTDTQYF; CDR3 DNA: TGTGCCAGCAGTCCAAAGACTAGCCCCACAGATACGCAGTATTTT
D gene: .; J gene: TRBJ2-4; clone size: .; V gene: TRBV29-1; CDR3 protein: CSVVEVQLAKNIRYF; CDR3 DNA: TGCAGCGTTGTGGAGGTTCAACTAGCCAAAAACATTCGGTACTTC
D gene: TRBD1; J gene: TRBJ1-1; clone size: .; V gene: TRBV27; CDR3 protein: CASSFRQGRMNTEAFF; CDR3 DNA: TGTGCCAGCAGTTTCCGACAGGGTCGCATGAACACTGAAGCTTTCTTT
D gene: .; J gene: TRBJ2-6; clone size: .; V gene: TRBV18; CDR3 protein: CASSPQGYGANVLTF; CDR3 DNA: TGTGCCAGCTCACCACAGGGTTATGGGGCCAACGTCCTGACTTTC
D gene: TRBD2; J gene: TRBJ2-1; clone size: many; V gene: TRBV6-6; CDR3 protein: CAGLAVYNEQFF; CDR3 DNA: TGTGCCGGACTAGCGGTCTACAATGAGCAGTTCTTC
D gene: TRBD2; J gene: TRBJ2-3; clone size: .; V gene: TRBV30; CDR3 protein: CAWRSGGTDTQYF; CDR3 DNA: TGTGCCTGGAGGTCGGGGGGAACAGATACGCAGTATTTT
D gene: TRBD1; J gene: TRBJ2-3; clone size: .; V gene: TRBV18; CDR3 protein: CASSPPGRRGQLGTDTQYF; CDR3 DNA: TGTGCCAGCTCACCACCGGGACGCAGGGGGCAATTGGGCACAGATACGCAGTATTTT
D gene: TRBD1; J gene: TRBJ1-6; clone size: .; V gene: TRBV28; CDR3 protein: CASSSWTGSKGPLHF; CDR3 DNA: TGTGCCAGCAGTTCCTGGACAGGCTCAAAGGGACCCCTCCACTTT
D gene: .; J gene: TRBJ1-4; clone size: few; V gene: TRBV6-5; CDR3 protein: CASSYAGGLGEKLFF; CDR3 DNA: TGTGCCAGCAGTTACGCTGGAGGGTTGGGAGAAAAACTGTTTTTT
D gene: .; J gene: TRBJ1-2; clone size: many; V gene: TRBV7-2; CDR3 protein: CASSLWRVEDYGYTF; CDR3 DNA: TGTGCCAGCAGCTTATGGAGGGTAGAGGACTATGGCTACACCTTC
D gene: TRBD1; J gene: TRBJ1-6; clone size: few; V gene: TRBV7-9; CDR3 protein: CASTVPGQANNSPLHF; CDR3 DNA: TGTGCCAGCACCGTCCCCGGACAGGCAAATAATTCACCCCTCCACTTT
D gene: TRBD2; J gene: TRBJ2-1; clone size: .; V gene: TRBV27; CDR3 protein: CASRPGLAGERGGYNEQFF; CDR3 DNA: TGTGCCAGCAGACCGGGACTAGCGGGAGAAAGGGGGGGGTACAATGAGCAGTTCTTC
D gene: .; J gene: TRBJ2-1; clone size: .; V gene: TRBV7-8; CDR3 protein: CASSSGGPPFSEQFF; CDR3 DNA: TGTGCCAGCAGCTCTGGGGGGCCCCCCTTCAGTGAGCAGTTCTTC
D gene: .; J gene: TRBJ1-5; clone size: .; V gene: TRBV2; CDR3 protein: CASSEREPQHF; CDR3 DNA: TGTGCCAGCAGTGAGAGGGAGCCCCAGCATTTT
D gene: TRBD2; J gene: TRBJ2-3; clone size: few; V gene: TRBV20-1; CDR3 protein: CSASASGVTDTQYF; CDR3 DNA: TGCAGTGCTAGTGCTAGCGGGGTGACAGATACGCAGTATTTT
D gene: TRBD2; J gene: TRBJ2-2; clone size: few; V gene: TRBV4-2; CDR3 protein: CASSKTSGRNTGELFF; CDR3 DNA: TGTGCCAGCAGCAAAACTAGCGGGAGGAACACCGGGGAGCTGTTTTTT